The 12 T cell receptor beta chains listed next were all sequenced from one sample in a study of T cell repertoires in cytomegalovirus infection. TCRdb re-called the reads with MiXCR, one entry per CDR3 protein. The sample lists under 300,000 distinct CDR3 sequences, 12% occurring once. The sample consisted of PBMCs. Receptors were obtained from a human donor in good health (CMV status not recorded). Some clones in this sample may be carry-over from other donors' samples.

This clonotype occurred many times. The chain recombines TRBV7-2 with TRBJ2-2; 11 nucleotides line up with TRBD2. CDR3 length: 15 amino acids. Trimming cost V 3 bases and J 6 bases; bases outside gene matches: 3. Germline V gene lookup returns CDR1 SGHTA and CDR2 FQGNSA. CDR3 nucleotides: TGTGCCAGCAGCTTGGTTAGCGGGAGGGCCGGGGAGCTGTTTTTT. Translated: CASSLVSGRAGELFF.

The J gene is TRBJ1-1, the V gene TRBV19, with D possibly being TRBD1 (5 bases). Trimming pared 7 bases from V and 6 bases from J, leaving 9 bases between. Germline V gives CDR1 LNHDA, CDR2 SQIVND (reference sequence). This CDR3 spans 11 amino acids. CDR3: CASMMGAEAFF. CDR3 in DNA: TGTGCCAGTATGATGGGGGCTGAAGCTTTCTTT.

This rearrangement joins TRBV30 to TRBJ1-5; no definite D call. There are 16 residues in the CDR3. The germline V gene encodes CDR1 GTSNPN and CDR2 SVGIG (reference sequence). V lost 2 bases and J lost 3, with 17 bases in between. The CDR3 sequence is CAWSPSRGSDNQPQHF. CDR3 sequence (DNA): TGTGCCTGGAGTCCCTCCCGGGGAAGCGACAATCAGCCCCAGCATTTT. Based on the CDR3 plus reference TRBV30 and TRBJ1-5, the full variable domain is SQTIHQWPATLVQPVGSPLSLECTVEGTSNPNLYWYRQAAGRGLQLLFYSVGIGQISSEVPQNLSASRPQDRQFILSSKKLLLSDSGFYLCAWSPSRGSDNQPQHFGDGTRLSIL.

This clonotype has ten or more counts. The chain has TRBV7-2 and TRBJ1-5, with D uncertain. The CDR3 has 14 residues. CDR1 is SGHTA, CDR2 FQGNSA, per germline. The V and J ends lost 3 bases and 2 bases respectively, with 8 bases between them. The CDR3, as DNA: TGTGCCAGCAGCTTGCGACGGGGCAATCAGCCCCAGCATTTT. Its translation: CASSLRRGNQPQHF. Using reference TRBV7-2 and TRBJ1-5 for the parts outside the CDR3, the full variable domain is GAGVSQSPSNKVTEKGKDVELRCDPISGHTALYWYRQSLGQGLEFLIYFQGNSAPDKSGLPSDRFSAERTGGSVSTLTIQRTQQEDSAVYLCASSLRRGNQPQHFGDGTRLSIL.

This clonotype was observed a handful of times. The gene calls are TRBV7-8 and TRBJ2-1; the D gene is possibly TRBD2 (6 bases). The CDR3 extends over 15 amino acids. In germline, CDR1 is SGHVS, CDR2 FQNEAQ. With 5 bases removed from V and 4 bases from J, the gap between germline ends came to 15 bases. As DNA, the CDR3 is TGTGCCAGCAGCGCAACCCCTAGCGATTACAATGAGCAGTTCTTC. Protein product: CASSATPSDYNEQFF.

V usage is TRBV6-1 and J usage is TRBJ2-3; TRBD2 agrees at 7 bases. The germline CDR1 and CDR2 sequences are MNHNS and SASEGT. V trimming: 8 bases; J trimming: 3 bases; junction bases outside the gene matches: 8. This CDR3 has 14 amino acids. The DNA of the CDR3 is TGTGCCAGCTGCGAAGGGACTACGACAGATACGCAGTATTTT. The encoded protein is CASCEGTTTDTQYF.

This clonotype was seen a few times. V is TRBV20-1 and J is TRBJ2-5; 15 bases are a match to TRBD2. Trimming cost V 0 bases and J 6 bases; bases outside gene matches: 5. The CDR3 runs 16 residues. CDR1 and CDR2 from the germline V gene are DFQATT and SNEGSKA (reference sequence). Here the CDR3 reads CSARDLGLAGGQTQYF. CDR3 DNA sequence: TGCAGTGCTAGAGATCTGGGACTAGCGGGGGGTCAGACCCAGTACTTC.

This clonotype was counted ten times or more. The rearrangement joins TRBV7-9 to TRBJ1-1; a weak D match, TRBD1 (6 bases). Looked up from germline, CDR1 is SEHNR and CDR2 is FQNEAQ (reference sequence). CDR3 length: 15 amino acids. The V and J ends lost 4 bases and 1 base respectively, with 13 bases between them. CDR3 DNA sequence: TGTGCCAGCAGCTCCCACAGGGACTCGAACACTGAAGCTTTCTTT. As protein: CASSSHRDSNTEAFF. The variable domain in full, with the rest retrieved from reference TRBV7-9 and TRBJ1-1, is DTGVSQNPRHKITKRGQNVTFRCDPISEHNRLYWYRQTLGQGPEFLTYFQNEAQLEKSRLLSDRFSAERPKGSFSTLEIQRTEQGDSAMYLCASSSHRDSNTEAFFGQGTRLTVV.

This clonotype came up many times. V gene TRBV6-1 combines with J gene TRBJ2-1; D is uncertain. V shed 6 bases and J shed 12 bases, with 12 bases lying between them. The V gene's germline CDR1 is MNHNS and CDR2 SASEGT. The CDR3 length is 11 residues. The CDR3 sequence is CASSTAARQFF. CDR3 DNA sequence: TGTGCCAGCAGCACGGCCGCTCGGCAGTTCTTC.

The rearrangement uses TRBV14 and TRBJ2-5; D is unresolved. In germline, CDR1 is SGHDN, CDR2 FVKESK. Trimming shortened V by 4 bases and J by 5 bases, and 14 bases separated the two germline ends. The CDR3 totals 14 residues. The CDR3 DNA is TGTGCCAGCAGCCCAGCTGTACCCGTGGAGACCCAGTACTTC. Its protein product is CASSPAVPVETQYF.

This chain joins TRBV29-1 and TRBJ1-4, with 7 nucleotides matching TRBD1. The CDR3 sequence is 13 residues long. The trim removed 7 bases at V and 5 bases at J, leaving 7 bases unmatched. From germline, CDR1 is SQVTM and CDR2 ANQGSEA. The CDR3 DNA is TGCAGCGCTCAGACAGGGACAAATGAAAAACTGTTTTTT. As protein: CSAQTGTNEKLFF.

This clonotype was recorded many times. CDR3 protein: CARGQGGTDTQYF. CDR3 DNA: TGTGCCAGGGGACAGGGAGGGACAGATACGCAGTATTTT. The chain couples TRBV2 to TRBJ2-3; 9 positions agree with TRBD1. Germline loops: CDR1 SNHLY, CDR2 FYNNEI. CDR3 length equals 13 residues. Trimming took 9 bases from V and 3 from J; bases not matched to a gene: 4.